Listed here is a single T cell receptor (beta chain). This record belongs to a study of cytomegalovirus exposure and HLA in healthy donors. Germline CDR1 and CDR2: SGHAT and FQNNGV. The length of the CDR3 is 11 residues. PCR was performed using 60 Vbeta and 13 Jbeta primers. Profiling relied on immunoSEQ multiplex PCR, and the TCRdb table lists in-frame clones only, not all of them. The data show around 150,000 clones, almost 85% seen once. What was sequenced was PBMCs. The chain combines TRBV11-2 with TRBJ2-5; unclear D gene. The end of the DNA fits TRBJ2-7 better, so the J call may be wrong. The receptor was isolated from a man younger than 45 in good health and CMV-seropositive. The CDR3: CASSLTYEQYF. In nucleotides, the CDR3 is TGTGCCAGCAGCCTAACCTACGAGCAGTACTTC.